This is a list of T cell receptor beta chains from one sample in a study of identical twins. Each CDR3 protein is one row after TCRdb ran MiXCR on the 5' RACE reads. The sample lists around 1.7 million distinct CDR3 sequences, under 35% occurring once. Input material: cord blood. The source is a newborn girl in good health. Each CDR3 is given with its conserved first and last residue. Each record gives: J gene, clone size, D gene, V gene, CDR3 protein, CDR3 DNA. The D gene is left open where the match is weak. Some rows mark clone size as missing; the rest say once, few, many or name a class of expanded clone.

J gene: TRBJ1-5; clone size: few; D gene: TRBD1; V gene: TRBV20-1; CDR3 protein: CSARVSQGANQPQHF; CDR3 DNA: TGCAGTGCTAGAGTGAGTCAGGGGGCGAATCAGCCCCAGCATTTT
J gene: TRBJ2-7; clone size: .; D gene: TRBD1; V gene: TRBV10-3; CDR3 protein: CAVSQGRGRDRGLNSYEQYF; CDR3 DNA: TGTGCCGTCAGCCAGGGACGGGGCCGGGACAGGGGGCTGAATTCCTACGAGCAGTACTTC
J gene: TRBJ1-6; clone size: few; D gene: .; V gene: TRBV7-2; CDR3 protein: CASSWSDSHNSPLHF; CDR3 DNA: TGTGCCAGCAGCTGGTCGGACAGCCATAATTCACCCCTCCACTTT
J gene: TRBJ2-7; clone size: .; D gene: TRBD2; V gene: TRBV20-1; CDR3 protein: CSATLAGVSYEQYF; CDR3 DNA: TGCAGTGCTACTCTAGCGGGAGTCTCCTACGAGCAGTACTTC
J gene: TRBJ1-6; clone size: .; D gene: .; V gene: TRBV7-9; CDR3 protein: CASSLVSAAYNSPLHF; CDR3 DNA: TGTGCCAGCAGCTTAGTTAGTGCGGCATATAATTCACCCCTCCACTTT
J gene: TRBJ2-1; clone size: .; D gene: TRBD1; V gene: TRBV19; CDR3 protein: CASSPHRGSYNEQFF; CDR3 DNA: TGTGCCAGTAGTCCTCACAGGGGATCGTACAATGAGCAGTTCTTC
J gene: TRBJ2-7; clone size: .; D gene: .; V gene: TRBV20-1; CDR3 protein: CSADSPRGQYEQYF; CDR3 DNA: TGCAGTGCCGATTCCCCGCGGGGACAGTACGAGCAGTACTTC
J gene: TRBJ2-3; clone size: .; D gene: .; V gene: TRBV5-1; CDR3 protein: CASSLGRGATDTQYF; CDR3 DNA: TGCGCCAGCAGCTTAGGCAGGGGGGCCACAGATACGCAGTATTTT
J gene: TRBJ1-1; clone size: .; D gene: .; V gene: TRBV27; CDR3 protein: CVSSYRFMNTEAFF; CDR3 DNA: TGTGTCAGCAGCTACAGGTTCATGAACACTGAAGCTTTCTTT
J gene: TRBJ2-3; clone size: .; D gene: .; V gene: TRBV7-9; CDR3 protein: CASSLTQYTDTQYF; CDR3 DNA: TGTGCCAGCAGCTTAACCCAGTACACAGATACGCAGTATTTT
J gene: TRBJ2-1; clone size: .; D gene: .; V gene: TRBV7-2; CDR3 protein: CASSLELGSSYNEQFF; CDR3 DNA: TGTGCCAGCAGCTTAGAGCTCGGAAGCTCCTACAATGAGCAGTTCTTC
J gene: TRBJ1-2; clone size: many; D gene: TRBD1; V gene: TRBV4-2; CDR3 protein: CASSQDHRTGGSFGGYTF; CDR3 DNA: TGTGCCAGCAGCCAAGATCATAGGACAGGTGGAAGCTTCGGCGGCTACACCTTC
J gene: TRBJ1-2; clone size: .; D gene: .; V gene: TRBV10-3; CDR3 protein: CAISFRGAPYGYTF; CDR3 DNA: TGTGCCATCAGTTTTCGGGGGGCTCCCTATGGCTACACCTTC
J gene: TRBJ1-1; clone size: .; D gene: .; V gene: TRBV6-5; CDR3 protein: CASRAGLQGGTEAFF; CDR3 DNA: TGTGCCAGCAGGGCGGGCCTCCAAGGGGGCACTGAAGCTTTCTTT
J gene: TRBJ1-2; clone size: .; D gene: TRBD1; V gene: TRBV28; CDR3 protein: CASSTYPGTGGNYGYTF; CDR3 DNA: TGTGCCAGCAGTACCTACCCCGGGACAGGGGGCAACTATGGCTACACCTTC
J gene: TRBJ2-3; clone size: .; D gene: .; V gene: TRBV15; CDR3 protein: CATSSELVRDTQYF; CDR3 DNA: TGTGCCACCAGCAGCGAGCTCGTTAGGGATACGCAGTATTTT
J gene: TRBJ2-1; clone size: few; D gene: .; V gene: TRBV2; CDR3 protein: CASSDGPRQFF; CDR3 DNA: TGTGCCAGCAGTGACGGGCCGAGGCAGTTCTTC
J gene: TRBJ2-1; clone size: .; D gene: TRBD2; V gene: TRBV5-1; CDR3 protein: CASSPLTSGSDEQFF; CDR3 DNA: TGCGCCAGCAGCCCTCTGACTAGCGGGAGCGATGAGCAGTTCTTC
J gene: TRBJ2-7; clone size: .; D gene: TRBD1; V gene: TRBV27; CDR3 protein: CASSLTGDIHSYEQYF; CDR3 DNA: TGTGCCAGCAGCCTGACAGGGGACATCCACTCCTACGAGCAGTACTTC
J gene: TRBJ1-6; clone size: few; D gene: TRBD1; V gene: TRBV5-1; CDR3 protein: CASRPQGSLSSYNSPLHF; CDR3 DNA: TGCGCCAGCAGACCACAGGGGTCCCTGAGCTCCTATAATTCACCCCTCCACTTT
J gene: TRBJ2-2; clone size: few; D gene: TRBD2; V gene: TRBV20-1; CDR3 protein: CSARAPTSIGELFF; CDR3 DNA: TGCAGTGCTAGAGCCCCGACTAGCATTGGGGAGCTGTTTTTT
J gene: TRBJ2-7; clone size: few; D gene: .; V gene: TRBV30; CDR3 protein: CAGHMDGSYEQYF; CDR3 DNA: TGTGCCGGACATATGGACGGCTCCTACGAGCAGTACTTC
J gene: TRBJ2-5; clone size: .; D gene: .; V gene: TRBV12-5; CDR3 protein: CASRKEAGKWGTQYF; CDR3 DNA: TGTGCTAGCCGAAAAGAAGCGGGCAAGTGGGGGACCCAGTACTTC
J gene: TRBJ1-2; clone size: .; D gene: TRBD1; V gene: TRBV10-3; CDR3 protein: CAVSGTSTGPYGYTF; CDR3 DNA: TGTGCCGTCAGTGGGACCTCGACAGGGCCCTATGGCTACACCTTC
J gene: TRBJ2-2; clone size: .; D gene: .; V gene: TRBV5-1; CDR3 protein: CASSLTSSGELFF; CDR3 DNA: TGCGCCAGCAGCCTAACTAGCTCCGGGGAGCTGTTTTTT
J gene: TRBJ2-2; clone size: few; D gene: .; V gene: TRBV12-3/TRBV12-4; CDR3 protein: CASSSRKGPDGELFF; CDR3 DNA: TGTGCCAGCAGTTCAAGAAAAGGGCCTGACGGGGAGCTGTTTTTT